This is a list of T cell receptor beta chains from one sample in a study of blood T cell repertoires in COVID-19. Produced via immunoSEQ multiplex PCR; TCRdb's table is partial and in-frame only. The table has over 150,000 clones, roughly 87% seen once. The sample was peripheral blood. The receptors originated from a woman aged 55-69 years who had recovered from COVID-19. The CDR3 runs from the conserved cysteine through the conserved F or W. The D gene is left open where the match is weak. Rows may omit the clone size; those that give it use once, few, many or a size class.

d_call,v_call,clone_size,j_call,cdr3_nt,cdr3_aa
TRBD1,TRBV10-3,NA,TRBJ1-1,TGTGCCATCAGTCGAGGGGGCGGAGGGGGGTCTGAAGCTTTCTTT,CAISRGGGGGSEAFF
TRBD2,TRBV3-1/TRBV3-2,NA,TRBJ2-5,TGTGCCAGCAGCCCTTGGGAGGGTTGGGAGACCCAGTACTTC,CASSPWEGWETQYF
NA,TRBV2,NA,TRBJ2-7,TGTGCCAGCAGTGGTCGGGGGAACGAGCAGTACTTC,CASSGRGNEQYF
NA,TRBV28,NA,TRBJ2-1,TGTGCCAGCAGTTTCCAAGATCCCTCGCGGTCAATCAATGAGCAGTTCTTC,CASSFQDPSRSINEQFF
NA,TRBV28,NA,TRBJ1-6,TGTGCCAGCAGTTTGCCCCCGGGGTCACCCCTCCACTTT,CASSLPPGSPLHF
TRBD1,TRBV4-2,NA,TRBJ1-4,TGTGCCAGCAGCCAAGAGGGGACAGGGTGGGAAAAACTGTTTTTT,CASSQEGTGWEKLFF
NA,TRBV2,NA,TRBJ1-3,TGTGCCAGCAGCGCCACAGGGATTAGGTCTGGAAACACCATATATTTT,CASSATGIRSGNTIYF
NA,TRBV30,NA,TRBJ1-3,TGTGCCTTAGGGGGCTCTGGAAACACCATATATTTT,CALGGSGNTIYF
NA,TRBV21-1,NA,TRBJ1-4,TGTGCCAGCAGCAAGGGGACAGGGCAGACCAGAGAAAAACTGTTTTTT,CASSKGTGQTREKLFF
TRBD1,TRBV2,NA,TRBJ1-2,TGTGCCAGCAGGGGACAGGCGGCTGGCTACACCTTC,CASRGQAAGYTF
NA,TRBV5-1,NA,TRBJ2-5,TGCGCCAGCGGGTTCCGGGACAAGCAAGAGACCCAGTACTTC,CASGFRDKQETQYF
NA,TRBV4-1,NA,TRBJ2-3,TGCGCCAGCAGCCAGGGCGGTCCTGGGGCGGACACAGATACGCAGTATTTT,CASSQGGPGADTDTQYF
NA,TRBV11-2,NA,TRBJ2-5,TGTGCCAGCAGCTTCGGCCAAGAGACCCAGTACTTC,CASSFGQETQYF
NA,TRBV21-1,once,TRBJ1-5,TGTGCCAGCAGCCCTGACCAGGGGGTGGGGGATCAGCCCCAGCATTTT,CASSPDQGVGDQPQHF
NA,TRBV2,NA,TRBJ2-7,TGTGCCAGCAGTGAAAGCCGGGAACACGAGCAGTACTTC,CASSESREHEQYF
NA,TRBV5-1,NA,TRBJ2-5,TGCGCCAGCAGCTTGGCCGAACAGATCCAAGAGACCCAGTACTTC,CASSLAEQIQETQYF
TRBD1,TRBV7-3,NA,TRBJ2-2,TGTGCCAGCAGCCTCGGGACAGCGAACACCGGGGAGCTGTTTTTT,CASSLGTANTGELFF
TRBD2,TRBV11-2,once,TRBJ2-7,TGTGCCAGCAGCAGACGACTAGCGGGGGCCTACGAGCAGTACTTC,CASSRRLAGAYEQYF
NA,TRBV7-8,NA,TRBJ1-1,TGTGCCAGCAGCCCCCGCGGGGCCAGCATGAACACTGAAGCTTTCTTT,CASSPRGASMNTEAFF
NA,TRBV18,NA,TRBJ2-7,TGTGCCAGCTCACCATGGGCAGGGAAGGACGAGCAGTACTTC,CASSPWAGKDEQYF
NA,TRBV21-1,NA,TRBJ2-3,TGTGCCAGCAGCAAAGCGCGGGGACAGGACCGCGTACATACGCAGTATTTT,CASSKARGQDRVHTQYF
TRBD2,TRBV24-1,NA,TRBJ2-1,TGTGCCACCAGTCCCAGTCTAGCGGGGGGCGACGATGAGCAGTTCTTC,CATSPSLAGGDDEQFF
TRBD1,TRBV2,NA,TRBJ1-2,TGTGCCAGCGCCCGGGACAGAGGCTACACCTTC,CASARDRGYTF
NA,TRBV15,NA,TRBJ1-1,TGTGCCACCAGCAGAGATCCTCGGGAGAACACTGAAGCTTTCTTT,CATSRDPRENTEAFF
NA,TRBV29-1,NA,TRBJ1-2,TGCAGCGTTGAGGGGAACGAGGGCTTGGGCTACACCTTC,CSVEGNEGLGYTF
NA,TRBV23-1,NA,TRBJ2-6,TGCGCCAGCAGTCAAAAGGGCAGGGTCTTTCTCTCTGGGGCCAACGTCCTGACTTTC,CASSQKGRVFLSGANVLTF
NA,TRBV25-1,NA,TRBJ1-2,TGTGCCAGCAGTGAAGGACAATCTCTCTACACCTTC,CASSEGQSLYTF
TRBD1,TRBV30,NA,TRBJ1-2,TGTGCCTGGAGACGGGACAGACCCTCTGGCTACACCTTC,CAWRRDRPSGYTF
NA,TRBV5-1,NA,TRBJ1-1,TGCGCCAGCAGCCCGGACAGTTCGGTCACTGAAGCTTTCTTT,CASSPDSSVTEAFF
TRBD1,TRBV6-5,NA,TRBJ1-2,TGTGCCAGCAGCGGACAGGGAATTCATGGCTACACCTTC,CASSGQGIHGYTF
TRBD1,TRBV28,NA,TRBJ1-1,TGTGCCAGCAGCCCCGGGGGCAGGGGGGAGAACACTGAAGCTTTCTTT,CASSPGGRGENTEAFF
TRBD1,TRBV28,NA,TRBJ1-4,TGTGCCAGCAAAGGGGGACAGGGGTACGAAAAACTGTTTTTT,CASKGGQGYEKLFF
TRBD2,TRBV10-2,NA,TRBJ2-2,TGCGCCAGCCGGACTAGCGGGGGCCGGACCGGGGAGCTGTTTTTT,CASRTSGGRTGELFF
NA,TRBV7-6,NA,TRBJ2-1,TGTGCCAGCAGCTTCGACGGGACAAACTACAATGAGCAGTTCTTC,CASSFDGTNYNEQFF
NA,TRBV30,NA,TRBJ2-3,TGTGCCTGGAGTGTACGGGGTGGAACAGATACGCAGTATTTT,CAWSVRGGTDTQYF
TRBD1,TRBV19,NA,TRBJ1-1,TGTGCCAGTAGAAACCGGGACAGGGCCTTCAACACTGAAGCTTTCTTT,CASRNRDRAFNTEAFF
NA,TRBV5-1,NA,TRBJ2-2,TGCGCCAGCAGCTTGGACAGGGAGTCCACCGGGGAGCTGTTTTTT,CASSLDRESTGELFF
TRBD2,TRBV5-8,NA,TRBJ2-2,TGTGCCAGCAGCTTGGGGAAACTAGCGAGTCTGAACACCGGGGAGCTGTTTTTT,CASSLGKLASLNTGELFF
NA,TRBV5-1,NA,TRBJ1-1,TGCGCCAGCAGCCCTCTGGTTCAGGGCACTGAAGCTTTCTTT,CASSPLVQGTEAFF
NA,TRBV29-1,NA,TRBJ1-2,TGCAGCGTTGAGTCGGACGGGACTAGAGGCTACACCTTC,CSVESDGTRGYTF
NA,TRBV5-1,few,TRBJ2-7,TGCGCCAGCAGCAACGTCGGGTACGAGCAGTACTTC,CASSNVGYEQYF
TRBD2,TRBV12-3/TRBV12-4,NA,TRBJ2-5,TGTGCCAGCAGTCCGGGGGGACTATTCCAGTACTTC,CASSPGGLFQYF
TRBD1,TRBV5-1,NA,TRBJ1-1,TGCGCCAGCAGCAGGGACAGGGGGTACAGCACTGAAGCTTTCTTT,CASSRDRGYSTEAFF
TRBD2,TRBV7-2,NA,TRBJ2-5,TGTGCCAGCAGCTTAGATAGCGGGGGGGCCTGGGAGACCCAGTACTTC,CASSLDSGGAWETQYF
TRBD1,TRBV28,NA,TRBJ2-7,TGTGCCAGCAGGGGGGGGACAGGGGGCCCCTACGAGCAGTACTTC,CASRGGTGGPYEQYF
TRBD2,TRBV7-3,few,TRBJ2-1,TGTGCCAGCAGTTCCGGCGGGAGGGATGAGCAGTTCTTC,CASSSGGRDEQFF
NA,TRBV5-4,NA,TRBJ1-1,TGTGCCAGCAGCCCTCGGGGGGGTCTGAACACTGAAGCTTTCTTT,CASSPRGGLNTEAFF
TRBD1,TRBV11-2,NA,TRBJ2-7,TGTGCCAGCAGCTTAGGAAGGACAGGGGGCTGGTACGAGCAGTACTTC,CASSLGRTGGWYEQYF
TRBD1,TRBV10-3,few,TRBJ1-1,TGTGCCATCAGTAAGGACAGGGAGATAGGGAACACTGAAGCTTTCTTT,CAISKDREIGNTEAFF
TRBD1,TRBV18,NA,TRBJ2-7,TGTGCCAGCTCACCCACCCTAGGACAGGTCAGAGGCTACGAGCAGTACTTC,CASSPTLGQVRGYEQYF
NA,TRBV6-2/TRBV6-3,NA,TRBJ2-7,TGTGCCAGCAGTTACCTGGAAGGGGGATGGTACGAGCAGTACTTC,CASSYLEGGWYEQYF
NA,TRBV28,NA,TRBJ2-3,TGTGCCAGCTCCCCAGGGAATTTAGATACGCAGTATTTT,CASSPGNLDTQYF
NA,TRBV6-2/TRBV6-3,NA,TRBJ1-6,TGTGCCAGCAGTTACCGGAGGGAGAATTCACCCCTCCACTTT,CASSYRRENSPLHF
NA,TRBV4-3,NA,TRBJ2-4,TGCGCCAGCAGCCAGGACATCGGTCGGCTTAAAAACATTCAGTACTTC,CASSQDIGRLKNIQYF
TRBD1,TRBV5-1,NA,TRBJ1-3,TGCGCCAGCAGCCCGGACAGGGAGGAAAACACCATATATTTT,CASSPDREENTIYF
NA,TRBV7-9,NA,TRBJ1-1,TGTGCCAGCAGCTTAGAAGGGGGTGCTGAAGCTTTCTTT,CASSLEGGAEAFF
TRBD2,TRBV5-1,NA,TRBJ2-5,TGCGCCAGCAGCAACAGCGGGGGGGAAGAGACCCAGTACTTC,CASSNSGGEETQYF
NA,TRBV11-3,NA,TRBJ2-3,TGTGCCAGCAGCTTAGATACTAGCACAGATACGCAGTATTTT,CASSLDTSTDTQYF